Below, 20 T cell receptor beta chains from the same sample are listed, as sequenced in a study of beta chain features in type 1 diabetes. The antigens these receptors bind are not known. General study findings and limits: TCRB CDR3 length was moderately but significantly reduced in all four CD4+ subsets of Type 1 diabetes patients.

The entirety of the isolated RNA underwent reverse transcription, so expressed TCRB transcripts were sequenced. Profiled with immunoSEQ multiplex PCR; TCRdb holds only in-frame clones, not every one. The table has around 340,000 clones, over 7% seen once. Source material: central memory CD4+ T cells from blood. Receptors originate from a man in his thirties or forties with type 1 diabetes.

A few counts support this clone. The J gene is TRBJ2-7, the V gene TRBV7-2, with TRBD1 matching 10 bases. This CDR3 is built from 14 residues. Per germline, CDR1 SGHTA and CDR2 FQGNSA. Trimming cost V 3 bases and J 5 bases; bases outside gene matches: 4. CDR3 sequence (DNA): TGTGCCAGCAGCTTGGACAGGGGGTTCAACGAGCAGTACTTC. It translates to CASSLDRGFNEQYF. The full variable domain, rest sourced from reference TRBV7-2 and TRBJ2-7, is GAGVSQSPSNKVTEKGKDVELRCDPISGHTALYWYRQSLGQGLEFLIYFQGNSAPDKSGLPSDRFSAERTGGSVSTLTIQRTQQEDSAVYLCASSLDRGFNEQYFGPGTRLTVT.

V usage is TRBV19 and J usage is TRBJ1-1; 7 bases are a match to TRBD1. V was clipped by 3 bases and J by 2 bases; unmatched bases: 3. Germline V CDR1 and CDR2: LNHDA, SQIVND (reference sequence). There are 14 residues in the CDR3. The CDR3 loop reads CASSIRGYNTEAFF. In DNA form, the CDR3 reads TGTGCCAGTAGTATCAGGGGGTATAACACTGAAGCTTTCTTT.

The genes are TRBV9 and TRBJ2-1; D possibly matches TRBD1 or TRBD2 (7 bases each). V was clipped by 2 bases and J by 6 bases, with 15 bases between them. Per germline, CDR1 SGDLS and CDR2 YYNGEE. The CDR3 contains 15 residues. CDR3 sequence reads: CASSVQGGPGNEQFF. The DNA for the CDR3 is TGTGCCAGCAGCGTCCAGGGGGGGCCAGGCAATGAGCAGTTCTTC.

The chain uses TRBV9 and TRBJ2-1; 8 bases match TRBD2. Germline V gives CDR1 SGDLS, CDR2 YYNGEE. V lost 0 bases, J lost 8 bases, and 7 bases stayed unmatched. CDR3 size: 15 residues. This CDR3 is CASSVGGTSQDEQFF. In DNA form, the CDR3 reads TGTGCCAGCAGCGTAGGAGGGACTAGTCAGGATGAGCAGTTCTTC.

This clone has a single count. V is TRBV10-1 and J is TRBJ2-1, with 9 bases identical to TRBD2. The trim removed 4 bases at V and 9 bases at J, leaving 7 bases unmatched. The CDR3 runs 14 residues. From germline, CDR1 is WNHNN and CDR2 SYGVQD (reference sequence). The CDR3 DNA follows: TGCGCCAGCAGTGGAGGCGGGGGGGCCGGTGAGCAGTTCTTC. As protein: CASSGGGGAGEQFF.

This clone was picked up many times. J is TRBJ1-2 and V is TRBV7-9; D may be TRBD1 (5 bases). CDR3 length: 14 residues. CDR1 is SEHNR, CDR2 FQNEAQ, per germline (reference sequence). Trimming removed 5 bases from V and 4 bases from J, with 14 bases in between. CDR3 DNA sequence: TGTGCCAGCAGCCGGGACGGGCAAAGCTATGGCTACACCTTC. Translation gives CASSRDGQSYGYTF.

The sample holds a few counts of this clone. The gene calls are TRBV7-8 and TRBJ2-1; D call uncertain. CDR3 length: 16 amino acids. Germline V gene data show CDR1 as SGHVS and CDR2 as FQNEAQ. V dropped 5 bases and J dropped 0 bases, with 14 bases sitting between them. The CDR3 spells CASSRNSESSYNEQFF. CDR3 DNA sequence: TGTGCCAGCAGCCGAAACAGCGAAAGCTCCTACAATGAGCAGTTCTTC.

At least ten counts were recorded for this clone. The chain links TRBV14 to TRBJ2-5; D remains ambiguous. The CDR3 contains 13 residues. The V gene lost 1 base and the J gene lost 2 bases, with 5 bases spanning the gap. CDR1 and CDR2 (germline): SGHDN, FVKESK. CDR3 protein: CASSQVRQETQYF. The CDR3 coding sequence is TGTGCCAGCAGCCAAGTCAGACAAGAGACCCAGTACTTC.

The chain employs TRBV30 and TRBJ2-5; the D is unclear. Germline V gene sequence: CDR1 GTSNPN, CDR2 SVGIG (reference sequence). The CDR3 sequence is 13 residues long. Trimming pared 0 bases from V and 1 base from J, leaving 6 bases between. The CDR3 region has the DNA TGTGCCTGGAGTGTATCCGTCCAAGAGACCCAGTACTTC. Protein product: CAWSVSVQETQYF. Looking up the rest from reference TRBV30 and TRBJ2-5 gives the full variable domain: SQTIHQWPATLVQPVGSPLSLECTVEGTSNPNLYWYRQAAGRGLQLLFYSVGIGQISSEVPQNLSASRPQDRQFILSSKKLLLSDSGFYLCAWSVSVQETQYFGPGTRLLVL.

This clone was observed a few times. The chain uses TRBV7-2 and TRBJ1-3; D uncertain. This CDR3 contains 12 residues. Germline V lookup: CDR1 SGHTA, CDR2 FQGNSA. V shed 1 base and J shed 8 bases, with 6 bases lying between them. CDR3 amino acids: CASSLGGHTIYF. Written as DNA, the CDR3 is TGTGCCAGCAGCTTAGGGGGTCACACCATATATTTT.

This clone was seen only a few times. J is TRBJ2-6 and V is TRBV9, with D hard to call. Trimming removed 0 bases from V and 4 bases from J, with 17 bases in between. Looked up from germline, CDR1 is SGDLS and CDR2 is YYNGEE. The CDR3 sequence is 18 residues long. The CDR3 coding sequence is TGTGCCAGCAGCGTAGCGGGTAAGGGTTTGGCCGGGGCCAACGTCCTGACTTTC. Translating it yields CASSVAGKGLAGANVLTF.

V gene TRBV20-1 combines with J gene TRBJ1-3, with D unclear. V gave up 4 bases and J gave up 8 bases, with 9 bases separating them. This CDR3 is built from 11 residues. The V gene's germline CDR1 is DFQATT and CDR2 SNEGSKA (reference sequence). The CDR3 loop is CSAMSKDTIYF. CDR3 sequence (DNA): TGCAGTGCTATGTCCAAAGACACCATATATTTT.

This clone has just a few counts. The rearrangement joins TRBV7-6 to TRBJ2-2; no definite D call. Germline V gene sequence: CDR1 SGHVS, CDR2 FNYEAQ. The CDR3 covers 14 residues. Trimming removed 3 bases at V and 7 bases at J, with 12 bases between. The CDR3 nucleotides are TGTGCCAGCAGCTTGGCCCCGACTGTCGGGGAGCTGTTTTTT. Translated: CASSLAPTVGELFF. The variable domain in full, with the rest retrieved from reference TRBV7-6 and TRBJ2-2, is GAGVSQSPRYKVTKRGQDVALRCDPISGHVSLYWYRQALGQGPEFLTYFNYEAQQDKSGLPNDRFSAERPEGSISTLTIQRTEQRDSAMYRCASSLAPTVGELFFGEGSRLTVL.

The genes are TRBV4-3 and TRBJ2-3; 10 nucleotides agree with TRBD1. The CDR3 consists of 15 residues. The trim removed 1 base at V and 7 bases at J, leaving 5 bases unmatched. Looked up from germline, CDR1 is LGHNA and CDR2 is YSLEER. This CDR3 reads CASSQGTGGSNTQYF. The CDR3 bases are TGCGCCAGCAGCCAAGGGACAGGGGGGTCAAATACGCAGTATTTT.

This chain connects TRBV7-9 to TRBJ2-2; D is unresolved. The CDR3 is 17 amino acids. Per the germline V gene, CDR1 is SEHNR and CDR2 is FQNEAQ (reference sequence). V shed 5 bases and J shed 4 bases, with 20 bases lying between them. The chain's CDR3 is CASSPRAHGLGTGELFF. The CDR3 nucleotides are TGTGCCAGCAGCCCCCGGGCCCACGGCTTAGGCACCGGGGAGCTGTTTTTT.

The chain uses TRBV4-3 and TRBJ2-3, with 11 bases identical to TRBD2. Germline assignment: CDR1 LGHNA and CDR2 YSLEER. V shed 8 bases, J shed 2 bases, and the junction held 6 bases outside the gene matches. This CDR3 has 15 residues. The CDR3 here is CASASGGTITDTQYF. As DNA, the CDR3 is TGCGCCAGCGCTAGCGGGGGGACCATCACAGATACGCAGTATTTT.

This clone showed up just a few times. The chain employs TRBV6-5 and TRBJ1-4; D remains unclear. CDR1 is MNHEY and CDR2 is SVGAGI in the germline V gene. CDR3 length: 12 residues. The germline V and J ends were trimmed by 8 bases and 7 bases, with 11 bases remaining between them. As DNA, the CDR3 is TGTGCCAGCTCCTCGGCTGGTGAAAAACTGTTTTTT. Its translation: CASSSAGEKLFF.

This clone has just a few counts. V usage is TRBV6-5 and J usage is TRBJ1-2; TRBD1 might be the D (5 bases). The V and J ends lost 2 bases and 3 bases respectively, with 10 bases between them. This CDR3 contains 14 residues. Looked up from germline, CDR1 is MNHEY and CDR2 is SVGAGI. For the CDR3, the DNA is TGTGCCAGCAGTTACGCCAGGGCGGACTATGGCTACACCTTC. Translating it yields CASSYARADYGYTF.

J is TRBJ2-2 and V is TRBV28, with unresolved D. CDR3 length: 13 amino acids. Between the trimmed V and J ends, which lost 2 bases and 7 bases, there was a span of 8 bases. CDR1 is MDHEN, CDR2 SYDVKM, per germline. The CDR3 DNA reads TGTGCCAGCAGTTTAGTGGGTCACGGGGAGCTGTTTTTT. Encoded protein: CASSLVGHGELFF.

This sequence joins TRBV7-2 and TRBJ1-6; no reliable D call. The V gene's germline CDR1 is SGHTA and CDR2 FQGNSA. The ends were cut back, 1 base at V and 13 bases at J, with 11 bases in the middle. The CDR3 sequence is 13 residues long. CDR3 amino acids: CASSLDRGRPLHF. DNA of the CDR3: TGTGCCAGCAGCTTAGATCGTGGAAGGCCCCTCCACTTT.